The table lists the clone carrying this T cell receptor beta chain with a few counts. Its antigen is undetermined. The data belong to a study of CD8 T cells in ankylosing spondylitis. The study's findings and limits: Ankylosing spondylitis blood appeared to carry a characteristic TCR beta motif of roughly eight highly homologous variants.

TCRdb used MiXCR to reprocess the 5' RACE reads, holding one entry per CDR3 protein. The data hold approximately 540,000 distinct CDR3 sequences, with more than 9.5% observed a single time. V was pared by 4 bases and J by 1 base, with 5 bases of the junction left unmatched. Looked up from germline, CDR1 is MNHNS and CDR2 is SASEGT. CDR3 length: 18 residues. Sequencing was carried out using blood, either unsorted or a sorted T cell fraction (not recorded which). This receptor was obtained from a male donor with ankylosing spondylitis. The chain couples TRBV6-1 to TRBJ2-1; 15 nucleotides match TRBD2. The CDR3 loop is CASSGTSGRALSYNEQFF. The CDR3, as DNA: TGTGCCAGCAGTGGGACTAGCGGGAGGGCCTTATCCTACAATGAGCAGTTCTTC.